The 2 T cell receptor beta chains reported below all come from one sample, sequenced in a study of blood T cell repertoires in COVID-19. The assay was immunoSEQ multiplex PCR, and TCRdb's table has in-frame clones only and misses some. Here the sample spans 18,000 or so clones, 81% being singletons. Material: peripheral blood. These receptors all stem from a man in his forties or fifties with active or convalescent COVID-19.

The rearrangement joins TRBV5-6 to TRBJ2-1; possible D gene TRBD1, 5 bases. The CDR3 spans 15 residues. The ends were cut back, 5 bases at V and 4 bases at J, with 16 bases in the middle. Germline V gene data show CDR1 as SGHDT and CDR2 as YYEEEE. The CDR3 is CASSRPGKSYNEQFF. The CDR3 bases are TGTGCCAGCAGTAGGCCAGGGAAGAGTTACAATGAGCAGTTCTTC.

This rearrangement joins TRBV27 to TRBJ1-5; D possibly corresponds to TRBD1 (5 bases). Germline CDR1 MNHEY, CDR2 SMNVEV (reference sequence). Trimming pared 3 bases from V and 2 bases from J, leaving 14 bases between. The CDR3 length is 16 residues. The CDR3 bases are TGTGCCAGCAGTTTGACAGCGAGTAAGGGCAATCAGCCCCAGCATTTT. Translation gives CASSLTASKGNQPQHF.